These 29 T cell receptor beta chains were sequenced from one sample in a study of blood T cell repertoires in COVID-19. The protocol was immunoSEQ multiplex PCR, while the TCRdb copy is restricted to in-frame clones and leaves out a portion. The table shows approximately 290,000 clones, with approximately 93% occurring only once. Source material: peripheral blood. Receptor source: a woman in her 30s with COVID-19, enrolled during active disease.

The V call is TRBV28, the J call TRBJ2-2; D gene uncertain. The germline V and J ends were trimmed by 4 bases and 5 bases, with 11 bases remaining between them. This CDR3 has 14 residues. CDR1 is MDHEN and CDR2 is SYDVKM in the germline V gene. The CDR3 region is CASSSPQKTGELFF. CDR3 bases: TGTGCCAGCAGTTCTCCGCAGAAGACCGGGGAGCTGTTTTTT. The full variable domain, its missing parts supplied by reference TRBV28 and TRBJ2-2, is DVKVTQSSRYLVKRTGEKVFLECVQDMDHENMFWYRQDPGLGLRLIYFSYDVKMKEKGDIPEGYSVSREKKERFSLILESASTNQTSMYLCASSSPQKTGELFFGEGSRLTVL.

This CDR3 reads CASSQRTSGSGAKNIQYF. In DNA form, the CDR3 reads TGCGCCAGCAGTCAAAGGACTAGCGGGAGTGGGGCCAAAAACATTCAGTACTTC. This sequence joins TRBV23-1 and TRBJ2-4, with TRBD2 identical over 13 bases. TRBV23-1 is known as an ORF, though its function is uncertain. This CDR3 comprises 18 residues. V lost 2 bases and J lost 1; bases outside the gene matches: 5.

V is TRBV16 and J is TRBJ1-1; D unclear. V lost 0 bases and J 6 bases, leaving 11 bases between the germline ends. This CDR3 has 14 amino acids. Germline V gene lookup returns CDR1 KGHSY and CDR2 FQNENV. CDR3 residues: CASSQSRGSAEAFF. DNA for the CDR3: TGTGCCAGCAGCCAATCGAGAGGGTCCGCTGAAGCTTTCTTT.

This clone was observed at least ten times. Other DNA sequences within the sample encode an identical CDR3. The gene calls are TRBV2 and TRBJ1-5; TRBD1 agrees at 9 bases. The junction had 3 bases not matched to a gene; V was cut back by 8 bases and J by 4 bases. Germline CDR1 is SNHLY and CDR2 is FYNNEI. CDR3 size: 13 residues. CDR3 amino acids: CASRTGENQPQHF. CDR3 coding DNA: TGTGCCAGCCGGACAGGGGAGAATCAGCCCCAGCATTTT.

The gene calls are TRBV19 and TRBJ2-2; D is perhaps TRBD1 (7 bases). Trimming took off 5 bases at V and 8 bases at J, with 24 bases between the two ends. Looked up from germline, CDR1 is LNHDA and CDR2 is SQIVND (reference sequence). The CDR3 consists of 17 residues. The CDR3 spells CASSLTTGTFLAGELFF. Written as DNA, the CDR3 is TGTGCCAGTAGTTTGACGACAGGGACTTTTCTAGCAGGGGAGCTGTTTTTT.

The CDR3 loop reads CASSFGGRDTEAFF. The CDR3, as DNA: TGTGCCAGCAGCTTTGGGGGCAGGGACACTGAAGCTTTCTTT. V usage is TRBV11-2 and J usage is TRBJ1-1; a possible D gene is TRBD1 (6 bases). The CDR3 is 14 residues long. Germline CDR1 reads SGHAT; CDR2 reads FQNNGV. Trimming removed 3 bases at V and 3 bases at J, with 11 bases between.

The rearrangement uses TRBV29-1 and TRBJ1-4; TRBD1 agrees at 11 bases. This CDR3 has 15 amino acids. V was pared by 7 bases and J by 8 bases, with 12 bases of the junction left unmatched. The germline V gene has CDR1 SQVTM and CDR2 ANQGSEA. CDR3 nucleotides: TGCAGCGCTAAGGGGACAGGGGGACATATAGAAAAACTGTTTTTT. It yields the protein CSAKGTGGHIEKLFF.

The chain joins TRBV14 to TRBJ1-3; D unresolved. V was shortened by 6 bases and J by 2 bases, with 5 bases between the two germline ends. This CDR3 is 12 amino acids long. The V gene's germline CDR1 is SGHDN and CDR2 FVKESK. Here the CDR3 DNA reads TGTGCCAGCAGTCCAACTGGAAACACCATATATTTT. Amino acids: CASSPTGNTIYF.

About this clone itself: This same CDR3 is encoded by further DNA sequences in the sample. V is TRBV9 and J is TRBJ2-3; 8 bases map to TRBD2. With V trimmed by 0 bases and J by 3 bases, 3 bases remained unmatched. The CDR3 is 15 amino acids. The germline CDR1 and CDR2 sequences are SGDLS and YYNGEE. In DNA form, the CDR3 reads TGTGCCAGCAGCGTAGATCCGGGAGGGACAGATACGCAGTATTTT. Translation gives CASSVDPGGTDTQYF.

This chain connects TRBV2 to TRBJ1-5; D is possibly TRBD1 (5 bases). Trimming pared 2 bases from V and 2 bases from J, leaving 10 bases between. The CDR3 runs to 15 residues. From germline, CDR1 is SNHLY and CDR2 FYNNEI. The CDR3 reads CASSEWGDGNQPQHF. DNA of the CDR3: TGTGCCAGCAGTGAATGGGGGGATGGCAATCAGCCCCAGCATTTT.

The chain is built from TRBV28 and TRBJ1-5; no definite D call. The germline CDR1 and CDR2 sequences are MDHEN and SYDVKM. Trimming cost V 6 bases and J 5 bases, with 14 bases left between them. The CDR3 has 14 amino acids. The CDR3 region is CASSLTLVDQPQHF. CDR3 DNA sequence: TGTGCCAGCAGCCTGACCCTAGTGGATCAGCCCCAGCATTTT. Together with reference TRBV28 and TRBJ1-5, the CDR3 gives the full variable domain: DVKVTQSSRYLVKRTGEKVFLECVQDMDHENMFWYRQDPGLGLRLIYFSYDVKMKEKGDIPEGYSVSREKKERFSLILESASTNQTSMYLCASSLTLVDQPQHFGDGTRLSIL.

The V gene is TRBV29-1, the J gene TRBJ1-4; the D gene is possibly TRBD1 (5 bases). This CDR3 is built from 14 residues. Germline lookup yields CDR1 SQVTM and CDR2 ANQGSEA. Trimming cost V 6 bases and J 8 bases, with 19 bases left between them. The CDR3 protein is CSVALGGVEEKLFF. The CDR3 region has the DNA TGCAGCGTGGCACTGGGAGGGGTTGAGGAAAAACTGTTTTTT.

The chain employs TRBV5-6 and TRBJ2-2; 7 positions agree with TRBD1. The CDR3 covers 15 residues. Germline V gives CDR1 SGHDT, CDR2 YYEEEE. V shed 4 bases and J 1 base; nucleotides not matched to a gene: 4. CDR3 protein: CASSRGQRNTGELFF. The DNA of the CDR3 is TGTGCCAGCAGCAGGGGACAGAGGAACACCGGGGAGCTGTTTTTT.

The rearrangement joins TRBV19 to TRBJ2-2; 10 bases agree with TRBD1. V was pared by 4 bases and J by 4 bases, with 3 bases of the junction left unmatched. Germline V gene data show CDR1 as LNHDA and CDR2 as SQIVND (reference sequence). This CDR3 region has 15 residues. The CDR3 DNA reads TGTGCCAGTAGTAGGGGACAGGGGAGCACCGGGGAGCTGTTTTTT. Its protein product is CASSRGQGSTGELFF.

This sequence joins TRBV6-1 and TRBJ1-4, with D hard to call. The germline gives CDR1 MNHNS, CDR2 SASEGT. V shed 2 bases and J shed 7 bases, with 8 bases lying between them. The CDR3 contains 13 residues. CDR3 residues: CASSETTAEKLFF. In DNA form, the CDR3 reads TGTGCCAGCAGTGAAACCACTGCTGAAAAACTGTTTTTT.

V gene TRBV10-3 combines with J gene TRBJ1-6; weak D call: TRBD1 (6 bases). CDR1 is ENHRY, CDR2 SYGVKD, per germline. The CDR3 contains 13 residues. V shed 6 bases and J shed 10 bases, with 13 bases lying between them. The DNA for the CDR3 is TGTGCCATCAGAAACAGGGAAGACTCACCCCTCCACTTT. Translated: CAIRNREDSPLHF.

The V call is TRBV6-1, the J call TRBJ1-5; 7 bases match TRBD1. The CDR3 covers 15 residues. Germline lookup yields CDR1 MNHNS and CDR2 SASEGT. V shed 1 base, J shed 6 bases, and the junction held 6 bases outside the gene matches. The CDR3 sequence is CASSEGQGLPQPQHF. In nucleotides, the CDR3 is TGTGCCAGCAGTGAAGGACAGGGCCTTCCTCAGCCCCAGCATTTT.

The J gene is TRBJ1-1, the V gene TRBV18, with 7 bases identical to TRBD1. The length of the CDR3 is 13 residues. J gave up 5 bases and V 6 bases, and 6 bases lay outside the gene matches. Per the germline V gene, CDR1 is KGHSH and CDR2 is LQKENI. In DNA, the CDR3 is TGTGCCAGCTCGACGACAGGGCTTACTGAAGCTTTCTTT. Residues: CASSTTGLTEAFF.

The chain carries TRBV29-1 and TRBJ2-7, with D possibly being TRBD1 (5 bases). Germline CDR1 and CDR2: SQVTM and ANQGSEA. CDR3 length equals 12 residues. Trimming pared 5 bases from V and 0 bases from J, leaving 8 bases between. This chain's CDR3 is CSVRQSSYEQYF. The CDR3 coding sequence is TGCAGCGTTCGACAGAGCTCCTACGAGCAGTACTTC.

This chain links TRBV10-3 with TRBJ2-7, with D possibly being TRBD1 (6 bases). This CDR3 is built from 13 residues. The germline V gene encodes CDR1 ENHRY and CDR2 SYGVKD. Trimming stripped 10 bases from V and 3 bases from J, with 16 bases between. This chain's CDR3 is CATTDSWSYEQYF. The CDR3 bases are TGTGCCACCACGGACAGTTGGAGCTACGAGCAGTACTTC.

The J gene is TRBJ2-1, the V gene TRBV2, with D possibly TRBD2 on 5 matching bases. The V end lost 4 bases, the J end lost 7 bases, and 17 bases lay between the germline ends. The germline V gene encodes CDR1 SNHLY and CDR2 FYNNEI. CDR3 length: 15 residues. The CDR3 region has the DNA TGTGCCAGCAGTGCTTCCCAAGGGCTAGCAAATGAGCAGTTCTTC. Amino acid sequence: CASSASQGLANEQFF.

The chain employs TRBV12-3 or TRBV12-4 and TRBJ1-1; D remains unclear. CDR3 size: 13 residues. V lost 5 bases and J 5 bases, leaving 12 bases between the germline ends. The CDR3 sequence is CASSLNSATEAFF. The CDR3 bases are TGTGCCAGCAGTCTAAACAGTGCAACTGAAGCTTTCTTT.

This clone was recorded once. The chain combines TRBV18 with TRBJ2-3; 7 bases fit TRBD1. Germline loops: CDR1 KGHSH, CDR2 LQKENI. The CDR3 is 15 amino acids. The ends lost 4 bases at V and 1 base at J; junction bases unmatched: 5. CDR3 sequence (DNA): TGTGCCAGCTCACGGCGAACAGGGGGCACAGATACGCAGTATTTT. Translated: CASSRRTGGTDTQYF.

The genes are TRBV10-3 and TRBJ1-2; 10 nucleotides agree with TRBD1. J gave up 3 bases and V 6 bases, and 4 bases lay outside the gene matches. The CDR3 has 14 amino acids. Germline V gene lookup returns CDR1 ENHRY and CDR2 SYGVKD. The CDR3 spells CAIRDRGLDYGYTF. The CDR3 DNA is TGTGCCATCAGAGACAGGGGGCTAGACTATGGCTACACCTTC.

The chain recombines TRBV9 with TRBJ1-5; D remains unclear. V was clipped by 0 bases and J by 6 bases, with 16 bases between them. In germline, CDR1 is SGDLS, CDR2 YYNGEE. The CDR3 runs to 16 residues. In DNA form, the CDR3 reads TGTGCCAGCAGCGTAGATGGTGCCCCCTACGCTCAGCCCCAGCATTTT. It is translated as CASSVDGAPYAQPQHF.

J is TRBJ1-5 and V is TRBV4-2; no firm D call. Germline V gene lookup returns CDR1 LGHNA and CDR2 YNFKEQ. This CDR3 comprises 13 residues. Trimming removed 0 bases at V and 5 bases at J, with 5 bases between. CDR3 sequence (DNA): TGTGCCAGCAGCCAAGATCTCGATCAGCCCCAGCATTTT. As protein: CASSQDLDQPQHF.

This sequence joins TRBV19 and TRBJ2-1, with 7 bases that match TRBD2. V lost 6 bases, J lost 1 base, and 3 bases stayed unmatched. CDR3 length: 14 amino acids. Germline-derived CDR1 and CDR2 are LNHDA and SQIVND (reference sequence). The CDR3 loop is CASSLAESYNEQFF. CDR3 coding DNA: TGTGCCAGTAGCCTAGCGGAGTCCTACAATGAGCAGTTCTTC.

CDR3 amino acids: CASSQLAGTKLFF. The CDR3 DNA follows: TGTGCCAGCAGCCAACTCGCGGGGACAAAACTGTTTTTT. The V gene is TRBV3-1 (or the pseudogene TRBV3-2), the J gene TRBJ1-4, with D possibly matching TRBD1 (5 bases). Trimming shortened V by 2 bases and J by 10 bases, and 11 bases separated the two germline ends. This CDR3 comprises 13 residues. Germline CDR1 reads LGHDT; CDR2 reads YNNKEL (reference sequence).

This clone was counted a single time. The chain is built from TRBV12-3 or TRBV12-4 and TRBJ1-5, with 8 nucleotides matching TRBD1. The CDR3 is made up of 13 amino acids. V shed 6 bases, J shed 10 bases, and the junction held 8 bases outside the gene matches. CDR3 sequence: CASSESDRGPQHF. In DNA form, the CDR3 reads TGTGCCAGCAGCGAATCTGACAGGGGACCCCAGCATTTT.